Listed here are 17 T cell receptor delta chains from one sample, sequenced in a study of gamma-delta chains in newborns, infants, children. TCRdb used CATT to re-call clones from the reads. The data contain about 7,500 delta-chain clones, around 2% of them singletons. Sequenced input: blood. All receptors come from a child who was a newborn, infant or young child, either healthy, febrile or measles-vaccinated (not recorded which).

This clone was detected ten times or more. A far bigger clonotype differs at one base, so this is likely a read error. The chain is built from TRDV2 and TRDJ1; TRDD3 agrees at 8 bases. This CDR3 comprises 14 residues. Germline CDR1 reads GEAIGNYY; CDR2 reads EKD. V lost 5 bases and J lost 0; bases outside the gene matches: 4. CDR3 sequence: CACGKLGDTDKLIF. The CDR3 DNA sequence: TGTGCCTGTGGCAAACTGGGGGACACCGATAAACTCATCTTT.

This clone was detected only a few times. Translating this DNA gives a protein that differs at residue 16 from the TCRdb one, which belongs to a much larger clone; a read error is likely, and the protein shown is this translation. V gene TRDV2 combines with J gene TRDJ3, with 12 nucleotides matching TRDD3. The CDR3 is 18 amino acids. The germline gives CDR1 GEAIGNYY, CDR2 EKD. The CDR3 region is CACDTVLGDTWDTRQTFF. The CDR3 region has the DNA TGTGCCTGTGACACCGTACTGGGGGATACCTGGGACACCCGACAGACGTTTTTC.

This clone has just a few counts. This DNA's translation differs at residue 6 from TCRdb's protein, which comes from a much larger clone; a read error is likely, and the protein shown is translated from the DNA. CDR3 nucleotide sequence: TGTGCCTGTGACACCAGGAGCTGGTCCCGGGGCACCGATAAACTCATCTTT. This codes for CACDTRSWSRGTDKLIF. The J gene is TRDJ1, the V gene TRDV2; no reliable D call. V shed 0 bases and J shed 1 base, with 17 bases lying between them. From germline, CDR1 is GEAIGNYY and CDR2 EKD. The CDR3 extends over 17 amino acids.

The sample holds a few counts of this clone. Translating this DNA gives a protein that differs at residue 12 from the TCRdb one, which belongs to a much larger clone; a read error is likely, and the protein shown is this translation. V and J are TRDV2 and TRDJ3, with 12 bases identical to TRDD3. This CDR3 comprises 20 residues. Germline CDR1 and CDR2: GEAIGNYY and EKD. V lost 1 base and J lost 2; bases outside the gene matches: 8. The CDR3 region has the DNA TGTGCCTGTGACACACTGGGGGATACCTCAAGCCCCTGGGACACCCGACAGATGTTTTTC. It encodes CACDTLGDTSSPWDTRQMFF.

This clone has only a few counts. The translation of this DNA and the TCRdb protein of a much larger clone differ at residue 12, probably owing to a read error; the protein shown here is translated from the DNA. V gene TRDV2 combines with J gene TRDJ3; D is unclear. Germline loops: CDR1 GEAIGNYY, CDR2 EKD. The CDR3 covers 14 residues. The CDR3 region is CACDARTGPRQVFF. CDR3 DNA sequence: TGTGCCTGTGACGCTCGTACGGGGCCCCGACAGGTGTTTTTC.

Regarding this clone: The protein TCRdb lists belongs to a much larger clone and differs from this DNA's translation at residue 7, which points to a read error; the protein shown is made from the DNA. The rearrangement uses TRDV1 and TRDJ2; TRDD3 aligns across 7 bases. This CDR3 is 17 amino acids long. The V gene end was trimmed by 2 bases and the J gene end by 2 bases; junction bases not matched to a gene: 8. Germline CDR1 is TSWWSYY and CDR2 is QGS. The CDR3 sequence is CALGEVTSGGLTAQLFF. The CDR3 nucleotides read TGTGCTCTTGGGGAAGTGACTTCTGGGGGCTTGACAGCACAACTCTTCTTT.

This clone was picked up a small number of times. The protein in TCRdb stems from a much larger clone and differs at residue 5 from this DNA's translation, likely a read error; here the protein is translated from the DNA. The chain recombines TRDV1 with TRDJ3; perhaps TRDD2 as D (6 bases). Germline CDR1 is TSWWSYY and CDR2 is QGS. This CDR3 comprises 20 residues. The CDR3 region is CALGKLQPSLTTWDTRQMFF. The CDR3 DNA sequence: TGTGCTCTTGGGAAACTACAGCCTTCCCTTACAACCTGGGACACCCGACAGATGTTTTTC.

Turning to this clone: TCRdb lists the protein of a much larger clone for this DNA, which differs at residue 12, so this is likely a read error; the protein given here is translated from the DNA itself. This chain joins TRDV3 and TRDJ1, with D perhaps TRDD2 (6 bases). The length of the CDR3 is 13 residues. CDR1 is TVYSNPD, CDR2 GDNSRS, per germline (reference sequence). The CDR3 here is CASADFLNDKLTF. The CDR3 region has the DNA TGTGCCTCTGCCGATTTCCTAAACGATAAACTCACCTTT.

About this clone: TCRdb assigns this DNA the protein of a much larger clone, which departs from its translation at residue 8; this likely reflects a read error, and the protein shown comes from translating the DNA. This sequence joins TRDV2 and TRDJ3; 8 nucleotides align to TRDD3. The J segment lost 0 bases and the V segment lost 2 bases, leaving 8 bases of the junction unmatched. The CDR3 has 19 amino acids. Germline V CDR1 and CDR2: GEAIGNYY, EKD. CDR3 nucleotides: TGTGCCTGTGACATACTGGGGGGTACAAGCTCCTGGGACACCCGACAGATGTTTTTC. This gives the protein CACDILGGTSSWDTRQMFF.

A note on this clone: In the same sample, other DNA sequences code for this CDR3. The chain links TRDV3 to TRDJ3; 7 positions agree with TRDD3. After removal of 2 bases from V and 2 bases from J, the junction contained 39 bases not matched to a gene. Germline V gives CDR1 TVYSNPD, CDR2 GDNSRS (reference sequence). This CDR3 has 27 residues. The CDR3 DNA reads as TGTGCCTTTGGTGTTTGTCAACCTCCGCCGGCTTACTGGGGACAACATGAGGGCCCCTGGGACACCCGACAGATGTTTTTC. Its translation: CAFGVCQPPPAYWGQHEGPWDTRQMFF.

This clone qualifies as medium-sized. This sequence joins TRDV3 and TRDJ2, with 13 bases aligning to TRDD3. J gave up 0 bases and V 5 bases, and 9 bases lay outside the gene matches. Germline CDR1 and CDR2: TVYSNPD and GDNSRS (reference sequence). CDR3 size: 17 residues. The chain's CDR3 is CAASTGGYAALTAQLFF. CDR3 bases: TGTGCCGCTTCCACTGGGGGATACGCTGCTTTGACAGCACAACTCTTCTTT.

This clone was seen only a few times. The protein given by TCRdb reflects a much larger clone and differs at residue 6 from this DNA's translation, likely from a read error; the protein shown is the DNA's translation. J is TRDJ3 and V is TRDV2, with D possibly matching TRDD3 (6 bases). This CDR3 comprises 19 residues. Looked up from germline, CDR1 is GEAIGNYY and CDR2 is EKD. Trimming removed 3 bases from V and 0 bases from J, with 17 bases in between. CDR3 nucleotide sequence: TGTGCCTGTGACTGGGAGATACGCGATAGCTCCTGGGACACCCGACAGATGTTTTTC. Its protein is CACDWEIRDSSWDTRQMFF.

Worth noting for this clone: A much bigger clone sits one base away, suggesting this may be a read error. The chain combines TRDV2 with TRDJ3; 12 positions match TRDD3. The length of the CDR3 is 24 residues. Germline CDR1 and CDR2: GEAIGNYY and EKD. The J segment lost 2 bases and the V segment lost 3 bases, leaving 22 bases of the junction unmatched. The CDR3 DNA reads as TGTGCCTGTGACGCGAGGTACTGGGGGATACTCCATCGATTAAGCCCCTGGGACACCCGACAGATGTTTTTC. It translates to CACDARYWGILHRLSPWDTRQMFF.

For this clone: The TCRdb record carries a much larger clone's protein, which differs from this DNA's translation at residue 5; a read error is the likely cause, and the protein listed here is the DNA translation. This sequence joins TRDV2 and TRDJ3; D uncertain. The CDR3 covers 19 residues. Between the trimmed V and J ends, which lost 3 bases and 0 bases, there was a span of 17 bases. Per the germline V gene, CDR1 is GEAIGNYY and CDR2 is EKD. CDR3: CACDAVASSSSWDTRQMFF. The DNA for the CDR3 is TGTGCCTGTGACGCCGTGGCGTCCTCAAGCTCCTGGGACACCCGACAGATGTTTTTC.

By share, this clone ranks as medium-sized. Given a much more abundant clone one base away, this may be a read error. Other DNA sequences in the same sample also yield this CDR3. V is TRDV2 and J is TRDJ1; 8 nucleotides match TRDD3. The CDR3 sequence is 14 residues long. CDR1 is GEAIGNYY and CDR2 is EKD in the germline V gene. V shed 3 bases, J shed 0 bases, and the junction held 2 bases outside the gene matches. In nucleotides, the CDR3 is TGTGCCTGTGACCTACTGGGGGACACCGATAAACTCATCTTT. Protein: CACDLLGDTDKLIF.

As to this clone: A far larger clone is one nucleotide away, so this likely arose from a read error. This same CDR3 is encoded by further DNA sequences in the sample. This chain connects TRDV2 to TRDJ2; the match to TRDD3 covers 8 bases. Germline loops: CDR1 GEAIGNYY, CDR2 EKD. CDR3 length: 18 amino acids. CDR3 loop: CACDAVLGATSLTAQLFF. The CDR3 region has the DNA TGTGCCTGTGACGCTGTACTGGGGGCTACGTCTTTGACGGCACAACTCTTCTTT.

This clone was picked up a small number of times. The junction shows a germline mismatch at one end, possibly a read error. This sample includes further DNA sequences coding for the same CDR3. This chain connects TRDV1 to TRDJ1; TRDD2 or TRDD3 may be the D gene (5 bases each). Germline V gives CDR1 TSWWSYY, CDR2 QGS. The CDR3 has 19 residues. The CDR3 nucleotides read TGTGCTCTTGGGGAACCGCTCGGCCTTCTAAGCCCGGGGGCCGATAAACTCATCTTC. Its translation is CALGEPLGLLSPGADKLIF.